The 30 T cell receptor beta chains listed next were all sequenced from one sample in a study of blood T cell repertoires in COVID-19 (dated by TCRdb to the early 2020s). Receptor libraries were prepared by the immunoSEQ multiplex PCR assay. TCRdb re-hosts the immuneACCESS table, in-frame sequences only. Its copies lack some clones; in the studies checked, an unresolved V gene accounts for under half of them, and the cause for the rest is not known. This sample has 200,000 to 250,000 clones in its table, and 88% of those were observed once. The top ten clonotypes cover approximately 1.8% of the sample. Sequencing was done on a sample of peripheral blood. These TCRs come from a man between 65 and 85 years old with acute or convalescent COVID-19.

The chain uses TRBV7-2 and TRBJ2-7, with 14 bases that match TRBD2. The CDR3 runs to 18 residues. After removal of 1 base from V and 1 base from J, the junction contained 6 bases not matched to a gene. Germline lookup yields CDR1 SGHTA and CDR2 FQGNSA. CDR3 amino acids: CASSLGGTSGSGSYEQYF. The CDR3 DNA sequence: TGTGCCAGCAGCTTAGGGGGGACTAGCGGGAGTGGGTCCTACGAGCAGTACTTC.

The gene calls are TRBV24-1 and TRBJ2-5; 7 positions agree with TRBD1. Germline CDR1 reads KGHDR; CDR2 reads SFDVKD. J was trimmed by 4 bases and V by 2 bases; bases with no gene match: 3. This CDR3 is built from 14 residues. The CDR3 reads CATSDSGGGETQYF. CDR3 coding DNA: TGTGCCACCAGTGATTCAGGGGGTGGAGAGACCCAGTACTTC.

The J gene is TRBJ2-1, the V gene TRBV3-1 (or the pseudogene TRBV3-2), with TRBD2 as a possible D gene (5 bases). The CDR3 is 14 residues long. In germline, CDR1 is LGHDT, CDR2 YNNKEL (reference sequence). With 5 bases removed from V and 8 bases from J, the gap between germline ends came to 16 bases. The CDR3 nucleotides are TGTGCCAGCAGCGACACAACTAGGCGGGATGAGCAGTTCTTC. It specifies CASSDTTRRDEQFF.

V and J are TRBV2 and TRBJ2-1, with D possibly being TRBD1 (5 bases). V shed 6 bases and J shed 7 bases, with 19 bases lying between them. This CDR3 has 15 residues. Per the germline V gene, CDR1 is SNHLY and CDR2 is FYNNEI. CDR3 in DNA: TGTGCCAGCAGGGGATTAATTCAGGGTGGGAATGAGCAGTTCTTC. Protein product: CASRGLIQGGNEQFF.

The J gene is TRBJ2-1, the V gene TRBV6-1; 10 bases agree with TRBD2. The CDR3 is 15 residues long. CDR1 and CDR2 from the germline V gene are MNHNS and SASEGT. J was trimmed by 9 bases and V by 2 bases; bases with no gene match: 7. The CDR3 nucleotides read TGTGCCAGCAGTGAATCTTGGACTAGCGGATCTGAGCAGTTCTTC. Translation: CASSESWTSGSEQFF.

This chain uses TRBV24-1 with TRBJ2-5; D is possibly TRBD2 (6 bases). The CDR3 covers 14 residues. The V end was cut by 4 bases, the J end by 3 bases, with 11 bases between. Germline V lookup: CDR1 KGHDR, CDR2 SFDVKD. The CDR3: CATSDPTRKETQYF. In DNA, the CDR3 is TGTGCCACCAGTGACCCGACTAGGAAAGAGACCCAGTACTTC.

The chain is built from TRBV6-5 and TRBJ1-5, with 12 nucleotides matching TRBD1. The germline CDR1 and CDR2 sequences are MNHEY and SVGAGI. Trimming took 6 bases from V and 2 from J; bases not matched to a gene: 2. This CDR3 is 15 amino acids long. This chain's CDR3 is CASRGQGAGNQPQHF. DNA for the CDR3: TGTGCCAGCAGGGGACAGGGGGCGGGCAATCAGCCCCAGCATTTT.

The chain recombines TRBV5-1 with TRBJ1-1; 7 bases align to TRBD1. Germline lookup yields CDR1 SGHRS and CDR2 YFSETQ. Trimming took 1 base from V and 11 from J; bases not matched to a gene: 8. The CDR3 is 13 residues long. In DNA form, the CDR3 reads TGCGCCAGCAGCTTGAGGGGGGACAGTGGGGCTTTCTTT. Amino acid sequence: CASSLRGDSGAFF. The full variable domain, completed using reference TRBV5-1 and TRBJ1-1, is KAGVTQTPRYLIKTRGQQVTLSCSPISGHRSVSWYQQTPGQGLQFLFEYFSETQRNKGNFPGRFSGRQFSNSRSEMNVSTLELGDSALYLCASSLRGDSGAFFGQGTRLTVV.

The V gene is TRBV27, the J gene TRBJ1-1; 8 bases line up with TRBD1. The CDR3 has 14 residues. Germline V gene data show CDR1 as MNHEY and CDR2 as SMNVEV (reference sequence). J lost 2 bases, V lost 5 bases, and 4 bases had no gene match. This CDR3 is CASSPRGLNTEAFF. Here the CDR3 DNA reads TGTGCCAGCAGTCCCAGGGGGCTCAACACTGAAGCTTTCTTT.

For the CDR3, the DNA is TGTGCCAGCAGCGTAGCCGGGGGGCGGGAGGGCCGAAGTATCAATGAGCAGTTCTTC. Its protein product is CASSVAGGREGRSINEQFF. The rearrangement links TRBV9 to TRBJ2-1; TRBD2 matches at 9 bases. With 0 bases clipped from V and 6 bases from J, the junction kept 16 bases outside the gene matches. The CDR3 length is 19 residues. Germline V gene data show CDR1 as SGDLS and CDR2 as YYNGEE.

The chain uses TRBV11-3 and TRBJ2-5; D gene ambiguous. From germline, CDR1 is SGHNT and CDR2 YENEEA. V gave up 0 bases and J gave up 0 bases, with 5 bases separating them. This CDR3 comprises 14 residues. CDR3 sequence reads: CASSLDPYQETQYF. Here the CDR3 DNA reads TGTGCCAGCAGCTTAGACCCTTACCAAGAGACCCAGTACTTC.

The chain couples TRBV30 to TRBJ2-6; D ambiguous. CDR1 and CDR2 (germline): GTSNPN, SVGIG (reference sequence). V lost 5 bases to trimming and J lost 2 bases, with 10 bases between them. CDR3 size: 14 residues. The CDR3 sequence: CAWGRRPGANVLTF. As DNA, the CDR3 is TGTGCCTGGGGGCGGCGGCCTGGGGCCAACGTCCTGACTTTC.

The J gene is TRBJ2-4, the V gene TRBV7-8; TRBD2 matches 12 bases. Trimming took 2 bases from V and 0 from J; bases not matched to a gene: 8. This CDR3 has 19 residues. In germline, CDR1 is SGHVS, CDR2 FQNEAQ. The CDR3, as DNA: TGTGCCAGCAGCTTAACCGCTAGCGGGAGGGCGGTAGCCAAAAACATTCAGTACTTC. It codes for CASSLTASGRAVAKNIQYF.

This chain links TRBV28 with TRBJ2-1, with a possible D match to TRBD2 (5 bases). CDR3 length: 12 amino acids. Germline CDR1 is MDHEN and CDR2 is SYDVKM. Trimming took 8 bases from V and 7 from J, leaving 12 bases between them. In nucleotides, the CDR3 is TGTGCCAGCGGCCAGCGGAAGAATGAGCAGTTCTTC. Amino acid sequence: CASGQRKNEQFF.

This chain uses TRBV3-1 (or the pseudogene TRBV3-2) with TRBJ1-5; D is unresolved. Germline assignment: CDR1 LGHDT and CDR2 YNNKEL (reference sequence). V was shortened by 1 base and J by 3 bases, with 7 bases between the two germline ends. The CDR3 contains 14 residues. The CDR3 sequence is CASSQGLNNQPQHF. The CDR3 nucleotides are TGTGCCAGCAGCCAAGGACTGAACAATCAGCCCCAGCATTTT.

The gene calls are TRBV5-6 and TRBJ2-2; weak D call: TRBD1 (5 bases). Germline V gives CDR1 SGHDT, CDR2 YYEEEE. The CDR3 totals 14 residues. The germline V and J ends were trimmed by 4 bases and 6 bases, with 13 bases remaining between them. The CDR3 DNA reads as TGTGCCAGCAGCCGCAGGATAGGGGCCGGGGAGCTGTTTTTT. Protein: CASSRRIGAGELFF. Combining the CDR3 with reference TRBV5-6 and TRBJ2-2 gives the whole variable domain DAGVTQSPTHLIKTRGQQVTLRCSPKSGHDTVSWYQQALGQGPQFIFQYYEEEERQRGNFPDRFSGHQFPNYSSELNVNALLLGDSALYLCASSRRIGAGELFFGEGSRLTVL.

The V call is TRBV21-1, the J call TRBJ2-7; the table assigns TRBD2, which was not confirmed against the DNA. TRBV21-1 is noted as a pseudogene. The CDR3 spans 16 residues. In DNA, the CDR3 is TGTGCCAGCAGCAGACCTAGGCCTAGCGGGAACTACGAGCAGTACTTC. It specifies CASSRPRPSGNYEQYF.

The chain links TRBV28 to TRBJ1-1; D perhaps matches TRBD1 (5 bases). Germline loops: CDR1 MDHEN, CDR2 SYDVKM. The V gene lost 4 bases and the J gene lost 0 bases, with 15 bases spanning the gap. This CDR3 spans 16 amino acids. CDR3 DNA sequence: TGTGCCAGCAGTTCAAGGTGGCGGGGGGTGAACACTGAAGCTTTCTTT. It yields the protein CASSSRWRGVNTEAFF. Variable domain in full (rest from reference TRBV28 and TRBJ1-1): DVKVTQSSRYLVKRTGEKVFLECVQDMDHENMFWYRQDPGLGLRLIYFSYDVKMKEKGDIPEGYSVSREKKERFSLILESASTNQTSMYLCASSSRWRGVNTEAFFGQGTRLTVV.

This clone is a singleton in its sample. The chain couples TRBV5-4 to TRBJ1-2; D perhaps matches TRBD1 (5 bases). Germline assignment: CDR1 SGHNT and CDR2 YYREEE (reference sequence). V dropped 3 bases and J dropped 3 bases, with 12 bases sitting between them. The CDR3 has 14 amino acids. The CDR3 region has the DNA TGTGCCAGCAGCTGGAACAGGAATTACTATGGCTACACCTTC. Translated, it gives CASSWNRNYYGYTF.

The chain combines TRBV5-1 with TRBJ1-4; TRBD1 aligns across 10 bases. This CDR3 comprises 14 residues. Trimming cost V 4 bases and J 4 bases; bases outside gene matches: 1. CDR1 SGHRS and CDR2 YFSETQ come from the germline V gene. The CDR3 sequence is CASSRDRGNEKLFF. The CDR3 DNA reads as TGCGCCAGCAGCCGGGACAGGGGTAATGAAAAACTGTTTTTT. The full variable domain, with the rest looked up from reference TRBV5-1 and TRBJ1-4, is KAGVTQTPRYLIKTRGQQVTLSCSPISGHRSVSWYQQTPGQGLQFLFEYFSETQRNKGNFPGRFSGRQFSNSRSEMNVSTLELGDSALYLCASSRDRGNEKLFFGSGTQLSVL.

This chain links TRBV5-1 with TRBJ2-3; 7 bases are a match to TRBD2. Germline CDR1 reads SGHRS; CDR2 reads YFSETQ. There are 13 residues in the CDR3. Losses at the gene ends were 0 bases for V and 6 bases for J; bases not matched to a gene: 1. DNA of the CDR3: TGCGCCAGCAGCTTGGCCGGGGGGGATACGCAGTATTTT. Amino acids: CASSLAGGDTQYF.

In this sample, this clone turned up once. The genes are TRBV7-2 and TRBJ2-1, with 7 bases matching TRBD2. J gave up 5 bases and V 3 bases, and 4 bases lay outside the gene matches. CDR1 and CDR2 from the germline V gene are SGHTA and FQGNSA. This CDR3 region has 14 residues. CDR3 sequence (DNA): TGTGCCAGCAGCTTGCGGCTAGCGGACAATGAGCAGTTCTTC. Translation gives CASSLRLADNEQFF.

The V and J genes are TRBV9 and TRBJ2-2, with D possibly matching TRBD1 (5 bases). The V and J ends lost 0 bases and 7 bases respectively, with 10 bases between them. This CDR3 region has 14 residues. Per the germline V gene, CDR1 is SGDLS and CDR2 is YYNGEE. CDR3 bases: TGTGCCAGCAGCGTAGATCAGGGAAACGGGGAGCTGTTTTTT. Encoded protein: CASSVDQGNGELFF.

The CDR3 nucleotides read TGTGCCAGCAGCCTCGTCCAAGAGACCCAGTACTTC. Its protein is CASSLVQETQYF. The chain uses TRBV5-4 and TRBJ2-5; unclear D gene. V gave up 4 bases and J gave up 1 base, with 5 bases separating them. The CDR3 spans 12 residues. The germline V gene encodes CDR1 SGHNT and CDR2 YYREEE (reference sequence).

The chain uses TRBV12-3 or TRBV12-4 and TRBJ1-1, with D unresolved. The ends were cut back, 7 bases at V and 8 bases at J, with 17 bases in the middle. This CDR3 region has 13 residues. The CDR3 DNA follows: TGTGCCAGCACCTTCGACGGGAACTTCGAAGCTTTCTTT. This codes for CASTFDGNFEAFF.

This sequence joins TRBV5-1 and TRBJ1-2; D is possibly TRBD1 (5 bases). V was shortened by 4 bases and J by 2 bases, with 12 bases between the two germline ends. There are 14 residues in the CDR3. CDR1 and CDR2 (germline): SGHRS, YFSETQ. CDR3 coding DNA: TGCGCCAGCAGCCCGGAGGGGCGCAACTATGGCTACACCTTC. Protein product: CASSPEGRNYGYTF.

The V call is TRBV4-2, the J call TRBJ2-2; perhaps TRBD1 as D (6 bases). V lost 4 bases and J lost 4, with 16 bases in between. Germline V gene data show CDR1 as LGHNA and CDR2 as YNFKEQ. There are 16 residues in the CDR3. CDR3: CASSLSRGEGTGELFF. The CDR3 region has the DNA TGTGCCAGCAGCCTGAGCAGGGGAGAGGGCACCGGGGAGCTGTTTTTT.

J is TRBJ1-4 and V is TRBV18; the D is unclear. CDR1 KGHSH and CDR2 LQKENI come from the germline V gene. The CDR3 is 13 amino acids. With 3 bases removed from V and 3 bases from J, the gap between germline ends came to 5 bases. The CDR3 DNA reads TGTGCCAGCTCACCTACTCCTAATGAAAAACTGTTTTTT. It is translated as CASSPTPNEKLFF.

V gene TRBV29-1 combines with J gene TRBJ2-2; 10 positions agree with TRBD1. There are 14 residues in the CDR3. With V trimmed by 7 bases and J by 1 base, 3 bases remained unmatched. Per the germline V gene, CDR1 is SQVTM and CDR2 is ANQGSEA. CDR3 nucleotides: TGCAGCGCCCGGGACAGGGGGAACACCGGGGAGCTGTTTTTT. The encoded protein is CSARDRGNTGELFF.

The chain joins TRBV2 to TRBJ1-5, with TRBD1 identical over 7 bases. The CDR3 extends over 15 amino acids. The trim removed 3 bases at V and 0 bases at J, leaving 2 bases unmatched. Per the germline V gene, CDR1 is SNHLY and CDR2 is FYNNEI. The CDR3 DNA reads TGTGCCAGCAGTGAGAGACAGGGTAGCAATCAGCCCCAGCATTTT. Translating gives CASSERQGSNQPQHF.